The rows below give T cell receptor beta chains drawn from one sample of a study of blood T cell repertoires in COVID-19. Using immunoSEQ multiplex PCR, the repertoire was profiled, and TCRdb retains in-frame clones only, with some absent. Seen here are roughly 310,000 clones, around nine tenths observed once, and the top ten hold about 3.9%. Input material: peripheral blood. These receptors came from a woman aged 45-59 years with active or convalescent COVID-19. CDR3s include the opening cysteine and the closing phenylalanine or tryptophan. Each record gives: D gene, V gene, clone size, J gene, CDR3 DNA, CDR3 protein. The D gene is left open where the match is weak. Size is omitted from some rows. Given values are once, few, many or a class for expanded clones.

d_gene: TRBD2; v_gene: TRBV7-9; abundance: .; j_gene: TRBJ2-1; CDR3nt: TGTGCCAGCAGCTTAGGCCACTCGACTAGCAACGATGAGCAGTTCTTC; CDR3aa: CASSLGHSTSNDEQFF
d_gene: TRBD2; v_gene: TRBV7-9; abundance: .; j_gene: TRBJ2-5; CDR3nt: TGTGCCAGCAGCTTACTCGCGGGGGGATCAGGGACCCAGTACTTC; CDR3aa: CASSLLAGGSGTQYF
d_gene: .; v_gene: TRBV7-2; abundance: .; j_gene: TRBJ1-2; CDR3nt: TGTGCCAGCAGCTTAGGGGGGGAGACCTATGGCTACACCTTC; CDR3aa: CASSLGGETYGYTF
d_gene: TRBD2; v_gene: TRBV27; abundance: .; j_gene: TRBJ2-5; CDR3nt: TGTGCCAGCAGGCCGAGGGGCGGGAGGTGGGAGACCCAGTACTTC; CDR3aa: CASRPRGGRWETQYF
d_gene: TRBD2; v_gene: TRBV7-8; abundance: .; j_gene: TRBJ2-1; CDR3nt: TGTGCCAGCAGCTTAGCGGCGGGAGCGGAAATAGAGAATGAGCAGTTCTTC; CDR3aa: CASSLAAGAEIENEQFF
d_gene: TRBD1; v_gene: TRBV19; abundance: .; j_gene: TRBJ1-2; CDR3nt: TGTGCCAGTAGTATAGAAAGGACAGGGAATGGCTACACCTTC; CDR3aa: CASSIERTGNGYTF
d_gene: TRBD1; v_gene: TRBV28; abundance: .; j_gene: TRBJ2-7; CDR3nt: TGTGCCAGCAGAATACCCCGGACAGGGGGCTACGAGCAGTACTTC; CDR3aa: CASRIPRTGGYEQYF
d_gene: TRBD1; v_gene: TRBV28; abundance: .; j_gene: TRBJ1-5; CDR3nt: TGTGCCAGCAGTTGGGGGACAGGGTACCAGCCCCAGCATTTT; CDR3aa: CASSWGTGYQPQHF
d_gene: TRBD1; v_gene: TRBV27; abundance: few; j_gene: TRBJ1-1; CDR3nt: TGTGCCAGCAGTCCCCGGGACAGGGGTATGAACACTGAAGCTTTCTTT; CDR3aa: CASSPRDRGMNTEAFF
d_gene: TRBD2; v_gene: TRBV30; abundance: .; j_gene: TRBJ2-7; CDR3nt: TGTGCCTGGAGTGGCCGGGGGGGCTCAAGGGAGCAGTACTTC; CDR3aa: CAWSGRGGSREQYF
d_gene: .; v_gene: TRBV30; abundance: .; j_gene: TRBJ1-3; CDR3nt: TGTGCCTGGAGCTGGACTGTTAACTCTGGAAACACCATATATTTT; CDR3aa: CAWSWTVNSGNTIYF
d_gene: TRBD1; v_gene: TRBV6-2/TRBV6-3; abundance: .; j_gene: TRBJ2-5; CDR3nt: TGTGCCAGCAGTTACCTAGGACAGGTTCAAGAGACCCAGTACTTC; CDR3aa: CASSYLGQVQETQYF
d_gene: .; v_gene: TRBV7-2; abundance: .; j_gene: TRBJ1-4; CDR3nt: TGTGCCAGCAGCGAACAGGGTGTGAGTTCTAATGAAAAACTGTTTTTT; CDR3aa: CASSEQGVSSNEKLFF
d_gene: .; v_gene: TRBV9; abundance: .; j_gene: TRBJ1-2; CDR3nt: TGTGCCAGCAGCGCCTCCGGGATCTATGGCTACACCTTC; CDR3aa: CASSASGIYGYTF
d_gene: .; v_gene: TRBV30; abundance: .; j_gene: TRBJ1-6; CDR3nt: TGTGCCTGGAGTCCCTTCGCGCGGGATAATTCACCCCTCCACTTT; CDR3aa: CAWSPFARDNSPLHF
d_gene: .; v_gene: TRBV7-3; abundance: .; j_gene: TRBJ1-1; CDR3nt: TGTGCCAGCAGCGGGAACAGGGAGGGTGAAGCTTTCTTT; CDR3aa: CASSGNREGEAFF
d_gene: .; v_gene: TRBV5-4; abundance: .; j_gene: TRBJ2-5; CDR3nt: TGTGCCAGCAGCACCAAACAGGGAACTGGCGAGACCCAGTACTTC; CDR3aa: CASSTKQGTGETQYF
d_gene: .; v_gene: TRBV7-2; abundance: few; j_gene: TRBJ2-5; CDR3nt: TGTGCCAGCAGCCCGGACTGGAGCCGGAAAGAGACCCAGTACTTC; CDR3aa: CASSPDWSRKETQYF
d_gene: .; v_gene: TRBV18; abundance: .; j_gene: TRBJ2-5; CDR3nt: TGTGCCAGCTCACCAGGGGCGCAAGAGACCCAGTACTTC; CDR3aa: CASSPGAQETQYF
d_gene: TRBD2; v_gene: TRBV12-5; abundance: .; j_gene: TRBJ2-5; CDR3nt: TGTGCTAGTGGTTTTTTCCTCGGACTAGCGGGGGGGGAGACCCAGTACTTC; CDR3aa: CASGFFLGLAGGETQYF
d_gene: .; v_gene: TRBV3-1/TRBV3-2; abundance: .; j_gene: TRBJ2-7; CDR3nt: TGTGCCAGCAGCCCTAACAAAGCTGGGACTCAATACGAGCAGTACTTC; CDR3aa: CASSPNKAGTQYEQYF
d_gene: TRBD1; v_gene: TRBV29-1; abundance: .; j_gene: TRBJ2-5; CDR3nt: TGCAGCGTGGACGGACAGGCTGGACTGACCCAGTACTTC; CDR3aa: CSVDGQAGLTQYF
d_gene: .; v_gene: TRBV7-9; abundance: .; j_gene: TRBJ1-3; CDR3nt: TGTGCCAGCAGCTTAGTTGTAACCGCCAGTTCTGGAAACACCATATATTTT; CDR3aa: CASSLVVTASSGNTIYF
d_gene: TRBD1; v_gene: TRBV19; abundance: .; j_gene: TRBJ1-2; CDR3nt: TGTGCCAGTAGTATGACAGGGGGAGGATTTAGCTATGGCTACACCTTC; CDR3aa: CASSMTGGGFSYGYTF
d_gene: TRBD2; v_gene: TRBV9; abundance: once; j_gene: TRBJ2-3; CDR3nt: TGTGCCAGCAGCGTAACTAGCGGGAGTTATGGAGATACGCAGTATTTT; CDR3aa: CASSVTSGSYGDTQYF
d_gene: TRBD1; v_gene: TRBV19; abundance: .; j_gene: TRBJ2-7; CDR3nt: TGTGCCAGTAGGATGACAGGGGTCAGTCACGAGCAGTACTTC; CDR3aa: CASRMTGVSHEQYF
d_gene: .; v_gene: TRBV2; abundance: .; j_gene: TRBJ1-5; CDR3nt: TGTGCCAGCAGAACCGACAGAGGTAGCAATCAGCCCCAGCATTTT; CDR3aa: CASRTDRGSNQPQHF
d_gene: TRBD1; v_gene: TRBV20-1; abundance: .; j_gene: TRBJ2-7; CDR3nt: TGCAGTGCTAGTTTAGGACAGGGGGCCTACGAGCAGTACTTC; CDR3aa: CSASLGQGAYEQYF
d_gene: .; v_gene: TRBV16; abundance: .; j_gene: TRBJ1-1; CDR3nt: TGTGCCAGCAGCCCGGAGGCTTTGAACACTGAAGCTTTCTTT; CDR3aa: CASSPEALNTEAFF
d_gene: .; v_gene: TRBV6-2/TRBV6-3; abundance: .; j_gene: TRBJ1-2; CDR3nt: TGTGCCAGCAGTTATCAAGACTCTGGGGGCTACACCTTC; CDR3aa: CASSYQDSGGYTF